This TCR beta chain derives from a study of vaccination and CD4 T cells after COVID-19 (dated by TCRdb to between 2022 and 2023). Turning to the overall study: In the convalescent cohort there were six males and four females, among whom were two Hispanic individuals, seven Caucasians, two Asians and one multiracial person. At the TCR clonotype level, an earlier paper using these donors assessed memory CD4+ T cell crossreactivity between SARS-CoV-2 and common cold coronavirus spike proteins. Each participant got two doses of either the Pfizer-BioNTech BNT162b2 vaccine (n=8) or the Moderna mRNA-1273 vaccine (n=2). In under 13 COVID-19 convalescent patients and 4 infection-naive healthy vaccine recipients, researchers compared the spike-specific CD4+ TCR repertoire from before mRNA vaccination with the repertoire from after. Control cultures used a CEFX viral epitope pool as positive control, an HIV-1 Nef peptide pool as negative control, or no peptide. Post-COVID blood samples were collected from convalescent patients a median of approximately 100 days after diagnosis, with a range of roughly 35 to 170 days. Post-vaccine blood samples were obtained a median of approximately 70 days after the second vaccine dose, with a range of roughly 13 to 250 days. Culture stimuli were overlapping spike peptide pools from SARS-CoV-2 and from the common cold coronaviruses HCoV-NL63, HCoV-OC43 and HCoV-229E.

General conclusions and limits of the study: The number of convalescent patients in the study was relatively small, and the study did not examine early timepoints following natural infection. Nearly all vaccine-specific clones in convalescent patients (304 of 307) were mono-reactive for SARS-CoV-2 spike rather than cross-reactive with common cold coronaviruses. Among the post-vaccine SARS-CoV-2-reactive clones in convalescent patients, a median approximately 90% showed up only after vaccination, which suggests vaccine-specific priming. Although the median number of SARS-CoV-2-reactive clonotypes went up from roughly 20 after infection to some 37 after vaccination, the increase was not significant.

The library came from PCR. TCR sequencing of DNA from cultured CD4+ T cells used the Oncomine TCR Beta short-read assay at the Johns Hopkins FTIC core. The QIAamp micro DNA kit was used to extract genomic DNA from the cultured CD4+ T cells. Oncomine TCR Beta libraries from cultured CD4+ T cells were pooled with unique dual indexes and sequenced on an Illumina iSeq 100. The paper's processing steps were these. Non-productive sequences were removed, and CDR3s not starting with C, not ending with F or W, or shorter than 7 amino acids were discarded. Antigen-specific clonotypes were identified using the MANAFEST web application through comparison of peptide-stimulated wells with reference and other culture wells. An FDR below 0.05, an odds ratio above 5, and a productive frequency above 0.1% in at least two of three replicate wells were required for clones to be considered positive. A clonotype counted as cross-reactive if it showed significant expansion both in the SARS-CoV-2 spike wells and in at least one common cold coronavirus spike condition. Using R version 3.6.1, CDR3 homology was evaluated through Levenshtein distances (stringdist) along with unrooted phylogenetic trees (ape). TCRdb passed the public sequencing reads through fastp at Q25 and MiXCR, retaining productive beta sequences. CDR3 protein duplicates are merged, each entry listing the most common genes and DNA. TCRdb's processing, not the authors' own work, is the source of the V and J calls. The sample data list about 8,300 distinct CDR3 sequences, and around a third of these were observed just once. Together, the top ten hold 20% to 25% of the sample.

The treatment or condition label here, explained by the study, means: roughly ten-day PBMC culture with coronavirus spike peptide pools or control peptides (ViraFEST assay). CD4+ T cells from unexposed donors were collected before the COVID-19 pandemic (2011-2018). The study used the ViraFEST assay, which expanded antigen-specific T cells with peptide pools and then identified expanded clonotypes by TCR sequencing. Each well held around 1.9 million PBMCs cultured with 9 to 10 ug/ml peptide pools in IMDM containing around 4.5% human AB serum and roughly 10 IU/ml IL-2. On days 3 and 7, half of the culture medium was replaced with fresh IL-2-containing medium. CD4+ T cells were isolated after approximately ten days of culture through negative selection using the EasySep CD4+ T cell isolation kit. As cell number allowed, CD4+ T cells from unexposed donors were tested for reactivity to SARS-CoV-2 S and N and to four common cold coronavirus spike pools. Ficoll-Paque Plus gradient centrifugation was used to isolate PBMCs from whole blood, and the isolated PBMCs were then either used fresh or cryopreserved at -140C. In general, triplicate wells were set up for every culture condition. Leukapheresis product for the unexposed donors was purchased commercially.

Reading the germline V gene gives CDR1 SGHTA and CDR2 FQGNSA. V is cut by 2 bases and J by 5 bases, and the space between the germline ends is 14 bases. The CDR3 contains 15 residues, cysteine and phenylalanine counted. Kept here is only the CDR3 DNA, which spans 45 bases and is read in frame from base 1. This clonotype was observed a handful of times. The antigen this receptor binds is unknown. It has no much larger one-base neighbor in the sample; base qualities were not kept. This receptor chain uses TRBV7-2 and TRBJ2-3; tentative D gene TRBD2, with 5 bases matching. Specimen: CD4+ T cells from blood, cultured in vitro. This sequence was found in a human donor in good health. The nucleotides read TGTGCCAGCAGCTTAAGACGAGGGTTAGGAGATACGCAGTATTTT. The encoded protein is CASSLRRGLGDTQYF.